Listed below are T cell receptor beta chains from one sample, sequenced in a study of cytomegalovirus exposure and HLA in healthy donors. The method was immunoSEQ multiplex PCR; TCRdb's version includes in-frame clones alone and lacks a portion of them. The table includes about 120,000 clones, 75% detected once. The sequenced sample consisted of PBMCs. These receptors were obtained from a woman in her late teens or twenties in good health and CMV-seronegative. The CDR3 runs from the conserved cysteine through the conserved F or W. Fields, in order: V gene, J gene, D gene, clone size, CDR3 protein, CDR3 DNA. The D gene is left open where the match is weak. A row's size may be missing; if present it is once, few, many or a size class.

TRBV9,TRBJ2-7,TRBD1,once,CASSPLGTGNFYEQYF,TGTGCCAGCAGCCCTCTAGGGACAGGCAACTTCTACGAGCAGTACTTC
TRBV2,TRBJ2-5,TRBD2,.,CASGSGLAGAYQETQYF,TGTGCCAGCGGATCTGGATTAGCGGGAGCCTACCAAGAGACCCAGTACTTC
TRBV5-1,TRBJ1-6,TRBD1,.,CASSRTGRNSPLHF,TGCGCCAGCAGCAGGACAGGGAGGAATTCACCCCTCCACTTT
TRBV4-1,TRBJ2-3,TRBD1,once,CASSQGTGFLGTQYF,TGCGCCAGCAGCCAGGGGACAGGGTTTCTAGGAACGCAGTATTTT
TRBV6-5,TRBJ1-2,.,few,CASRPGHNYGYTF,TGTGCCAGCAGACCGGGACATAACTATGGCTACACCTTC
TRBV2,TRBJ1-5,.,.,CASSEARGGNQPQHF,TGTGCCAGCAGTGAAGCGCGGGGAGGCAATCAGCCCCAGCATTTT
TRBV4-2,TRBJ2-5,TRBD2,.,CASSPLTGGQETQYF,TGTGCCAGCAGCCCGCTCACGGGGGGCCAAGAGACCCAGTACTTC
TRBV5-4,TRBJ2-1,.,.,CASSATTSSYNEQFF,TGTGCCAGCAGCGCAACAACCAGCTCCTACAATGAGCAGTTCTTC
TRBV28,TRBJ1-2,TRBD1,few,CASSPGTGGWYGYTF,TGTGCCAGCAGTCCAGGGACAGGGGGCTGGTATGGCTACACCTTC
TRBV7-8,TRBJ2-3,TRBD2,once,CASSARFERGIRTDTQYF,TGTGCCAGCAGCGCGCGGTTTGAGCGGGGGATTAGAACAGATACGCAGTATTTT
TRBV5-4,TRBJ2-1,TRBD2,.,CASSSPGLAGGTYNEQFF,TGTGCCAGCAGTTCGCCGGGACTAGCGGGGGGGACCTACAATGAGCAGTTCTTC
TRBV28,TRBJ2-5,.,.,CASIPDSRETQYF,TGTGCCAGCATCCCGGACAGCCGAGAGACCCAGTACTTC
TRBV9,TRBJ1-1,.,once,CASSVDPDSNTEAFF,TGTGCCAGCAGCGTAGACCCGGACAGTAACACTGAAGCTTTCTTT
TRBV5-6,TRBJ1-1,TRBD1,few,CASSFRGAYTEAFF,TGTGCCAGCAGCTTCAGGGGGGCGTACACTGAAGCTTTCTTT
TRBV7-7,TRBJ2-7,.,.,CASSLTTGLRSYEQYF,TGTGCTAGCAGCTTAACCACAGGGCTTCGCTCCTACGAGCAGTACTTC
TRBV30,TRBJ1-6,TRBD1,.,CAWTGQTNSPLHF,TGTGCCTGGACGGGACAGACTAATTCACCCCTCCACTTT
TRBV11-1,TRBJ1-1,.,.,CASGLQGEDTEAFF,TGTGCCAGCGGATTACAGGGAGAAGACACTGAAGCTTTCTTT
TRBV6-5,TRBJ2-3,.,.,CASSHSGPRTDTQYF,TGTGCCAGCAGTCATAGCGGCCCCAGGACAGATACGCAGTATTTT
TRBV7-9,TRBJ2-7,.,.,CASSLVSAYEQYF,TGTGCCAGCAGCTTAGTGAGCGCCTACGAGCAGTACTTC
TRBV7-2,TRBJ2-2,.,.,CASSSTRGTGELFF,TGTGCCAGCAGTTCAACAAGGGGAACCGGGGAGCTGTTTTTT
TRBV7-9,TRBJ1-1,.,.,CASSFFGQQNTEAFF,TGTGCCAGCAGCTTTTTCGGACAGCAGAACACTGAAGCTTTCTTT
TRBV9,TRBJ1-2,.,.,CASSTETVPNYGYTF,TGTGCCAGCAGCACCGAGACAGTGCCTAACTATGGCTACACCTTC
TRBV9,TRBJ2-3,TRBD2,once,CASSVGNAGGAGDTQYF,TGTGCCAGCAGCGTAGGGAATGCCGGGGGGGCTGGAGATACGCAGTATTTT